This T cell receptor (beta chain) was recovered during a study of T cell responses to AZD1222 COVID-19 vaccine. Study-level results: Spike-specific TCR repertoires showed rising breadth and depth after two AZD1222 doses. Dominant CD4 TCR responses targeted spike regions 160-218 and 743-854.

With regard to this clone: Its antigen remains unknown.

Second doses were pooled across both intervals (about 4 or about 12 weeks). CDR3 length equals 13 residues. Per the germline V gene, CDR1 is LNHDA and CDR2 is SQIVND (reference sequence). Trimming removed 5 bases from V and 5 bases from J; junction bases left unmatched: 2. Method: immunoSEQ multiplex PCR; TCRdb's copy keeps in-frame clones and lacks some. The sample consists of approximately 100,000 clones, about 92% of them appearing once. The sequence was obtained from an adult who received the AZD1222 COVID-19 vaccine. V usage is TRBV19 and J usage is TRBJ1-5; 8 positions match TRBD1. The sample was peripheral blood, taken 28 days after the second AZD1222 dose. The CDR3 DNA is TGTGCCAGTAGTTTACAGGGGGATCAGCCCCAGCATTTT. It specifies CASSLQGDQPQHF.